This TCR beta chain came from a study of T cell responses to AZD1222 COVID-19 vaccine. Looking at the study overall: Combined were second doses at about 4 or about 12 weeks.

This table comes from immunoSEQ multiplex PCR, and its TCRdb copy is limited to in-frame clones, with some not included. The sample holds under 110,000 clones, under 90% seen once. V dropped 3 bases and J dropped 2 bases, with 20 bases sitting between them. Germline V gene data show CDR1 as DFQATT and CDR2 as SNEGSKA (reference sequence). The CDR3 extends over 17 amino acids. Study-level points and caveats: Spike-specific TCR breadth and depth rose after two AZD1222 doses. The donor group comprised mostly white British people and more females; the analysis possibly underestimated clonal diversity.

Points on this clone: Its antigen is not known.

The receptor was derived from an adult in good health. Material: peripheral blood, obtained on day 0 of AZD1222 vaccination. The chain employs TRBV20-1 and TRBJ2-1; possibly TRBD2 for D (6 bases). The CDR3 region is CSASLELRAGPYNEQFF. The CDR3 coding sequence is TGCAGTGCTAGTTTGGAGTTACGAGCGGGTCCCTACAATGAGCAGTTCTTC.